A single sample is the source of the 13 T cell receptor beta chains below, sequenced in a study of CD4 T cells in relation to SARS-CoV-2 and coronaviruses. Profiled with immunoSEQ multiplex PCR; TCRdb holds only in-frame clones, not every one. The table shows about 37,000 clones, with about four fifths occurring only once. The antigens these receptors bind are not known. The sample was naive CD4+ T cells from PBMCs, cultured in vitro. Noted subset: naive CD4+ T cells isolated by negative enrichment. The origin of the receptors is an adult with COVID-19.

The DNA of the CDR3 is TGTGCCAGCAGTGATAGGGAGGGGTCGTACGAGCAGTACTTC. Protein: CASSDREGSYEQYF. V usage is TRBV2 and J usage is TRBJ2-7; TRBD2 aligns across 7 bases. Germline V gene sequence: CDR1 SNHLY, CDR2 FYNNEI. The CDR3 contains 14 residues. V lost 3 bases to trimming and J lost 4 bases; unmatched junction nucleotides: 6.

This chain uses TRBV19 with TRBJ1-5; D may be TRBD1 (6 bases). The germline CDR1 and CDR2 sequences are LNHDA and SQIVND (reference sequence). CDR3 length equals 13 residues. V lost 0 bases and J lost 7, with 7 bases in between. The CDR3 reads CASSIEGGQPQHF. The CDR3 nucleotides read TGTGCCAGTAGTATAGAAGGGGGGCAGCCCCAGCATTTT.

The rearrangement links TRBV4-2 to TRBJ2-1; TRBD1 matches at 10 bases. CDR3 length: 17 amino acids. Per germline, CDR1 LGHNA and CDR2 YNFKEQ. Trimming took 3 bases from V and 1 from J; bases not matched to a gene: 6. CDR3 sequence: CASSQADRGSSYNEQFF. CDR3 nucleotides: TGTGCCAGCAGCCAGGCGGACAGGGGGTCTTCCTACAATGAGCAGTTCTTC.

This chain joins TRBV30 and TRBJ1-2; unclear D gene. Per germline, CDR1 GTSNPN and CDR2 SVGIG (reference sequence). The CDR3 is 11 residues long. The V gene lost 5 bases and the J gene lost 4 bases, with 8 bases spanning the gap. CDR3 coding DNA: TGTGCCTGGTCGGGCTCCTATGGCTACACCTTC. This sequence encodes CAWSGSYGYTF.

J is TRBJ2-1 and V is TRBV6-5; D is unclear. The ends were cut back, 5 bases at V and 7 bases at J, with 15 bases in the middle. The CDR3 contains 14 residues. Germline V gene sequence: CDR1 MNHEY, CDR2 SVGAGI. CDR3 residues: CASSKLETQNEQFF. CDR3 coding DNA: TGTGCCAGCAGTAAGCTAGAGACCCAAAATGAGCAGTTCTTC.

This chain connects TRBV10-2 to TRBJ2-3; D may be TRBD2 (6 bases). The CDR3 contains 14 residues. V lost 7 bases and J 5 bases, leaving 16 bases between the germline ends. Germline V gene sequence: CDR1 WSHSY, CDR2 SAAADI. The CDR3 loop is CASTLGLGGDTQYF. CDR3 nucleotides: TGCGCCAGCACCCTGGGCCTGGGAGGAGATACGCAGTATTTT.

V gene TRBV9 combines with J gene TRBJ2-6; D gene ambiguous. The V gene's germline CDR1 is SGDLS and CDR2 YYNGEE. V lost 0 bases to trimming and J lost 4 bases, with 5 bases between them. The CDR3 totals 14 residues. CDR3 nucleotides: TGTGCCAGCAGCGTAGAGGTGGGGGCCAACGTCCTGACTTTC. Encoded protein: CASSVEVGANVLTF. The complete variable domain, with remaining parts taken from reference TRBV9 and TRBJ2-6, reads DSGVTQTPKHLITATGQRVTLRCSPRSGDLSVYWYQQSLDQGLQFLIQYYNGEERAKGNILERFSAQQFPDLHSELNLSSLELGDSALYFCASSVEVGANVLTFGAGSRLTVL.

The chain combines TRBV10-3 with TRBJ2-1; 14 positions match TRBD2. The CDR3 contains 17 residues. In germline, CDR1 is ENHRY, CDR2 SYGVKD. Trimming cost V 6 bases and J 2 bases; bases outside gene matches: 6. CDR3 sequence (DNA): TGTGCCATCAGAGGGACTAGCGGGAGTCCTCCCTACAATGAGCAGTTCTTC. This codes for CAIRGTSGSPPYNEQFF.

CDR3 amino acids: CAIKKSLGYEQYF. CDR3 in DNA: TGTGCCATCAAAAAATCGTTGGGCTACGAGCAGTACTTC. The chain combines TRBV10-3 with TRBJ2-7, with D uncertain. The ends were cut back, 7 bases at V and 3 bases at J, with 13 bases in the middle. The CDR3 covers 13 residues. Germline loops: CDR1 ENHRY, CDR2 SYGVKD.

This chain joins TRBV9 and TRBJ2-3; D not resolved. Trimming shortened V by 4 bases and J by 2 bases, and 5 bases separated the two germline ends. Germline assignment: CDR1 SGDLS and CDR2 YYNGEE. The CDR3 loop spans 12 amino acids. This chain's CDR3 is CASSPITDTQYF. Written as DNA, the CDR3 is TGTGCCAGCAGCCCTATCACAGATACGCAGTATTTT.

In DNA, the CDR3 is TGTGCCAGCAGCCCTGACAGGGACGGACCCCTCCACTTT. This gives the protein CASSPDRDGPLHF. This rearrangement joins TRBV3-1 (or the pseudogene TRBV3-2) to TRBJ1-6; the match to TRBD1 covers 7 bases. CDR1 and CDR2 (germline): LGHDT, YNNKEL (reference sequence). The junction had 6 bases not matched to a gene; V was cut back by 4 bases and J by 12 bases. This CDR3 is 13 amino acids long.

The CDR3 DNA reads TGCGCCAGCAGCCTGTTGGGAGGGCCTAGGAATGAGCAGTTCTTC. As protein: CASSLLGGPRNEQFF. This chain uses TRBV4-1 with TRBJ2-1, with TRBD2 identical over 7 bases. The CDR3 is 15 amino acids. After removal of 4 bases from V and 7 bases from J, the junction contained 10 bases not matched to a gene. Germline V CDR1 and CDR2: MGHRA, YSYEKL.

The chain couples TRBV6-2 or TRBV6-3 to TRBJ2-1; 8 nucleotides agree with TRBD2. The CDR3 runs 15 residues. J gave up 4 bases and V 2 bases, and 4 bases lay outside the gene matches. From germline, CDR1 is MNHEY and CDR2 SVGEGT. The CDR3 spells CASSYSGLAYNEQFF. CDR3 sequence (DNA): TGTGCCAGCAGTTACAGTGGACTAGCTTACAATGAGCAGTTCTTC.